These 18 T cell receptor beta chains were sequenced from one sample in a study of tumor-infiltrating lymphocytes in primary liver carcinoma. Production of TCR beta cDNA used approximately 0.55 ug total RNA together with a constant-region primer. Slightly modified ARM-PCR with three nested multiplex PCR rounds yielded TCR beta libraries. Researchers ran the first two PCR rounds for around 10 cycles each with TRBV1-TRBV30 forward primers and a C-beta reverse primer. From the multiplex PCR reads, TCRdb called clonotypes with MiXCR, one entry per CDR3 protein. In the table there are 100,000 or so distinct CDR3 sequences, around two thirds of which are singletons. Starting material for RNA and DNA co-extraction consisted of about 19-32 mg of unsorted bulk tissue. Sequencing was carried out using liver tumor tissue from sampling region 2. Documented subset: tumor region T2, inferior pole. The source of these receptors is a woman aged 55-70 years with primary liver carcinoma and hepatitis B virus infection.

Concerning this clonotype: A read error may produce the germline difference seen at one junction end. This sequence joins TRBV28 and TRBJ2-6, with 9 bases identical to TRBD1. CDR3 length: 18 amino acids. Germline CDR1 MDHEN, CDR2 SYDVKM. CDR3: CASSRPGQGICGANVLTF. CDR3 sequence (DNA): TGTGCAAGCAGCCGCCCGGGACAGGGTATATGTGGGGCCAACGTCCTGACTTTC. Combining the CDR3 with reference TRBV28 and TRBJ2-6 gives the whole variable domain DVKVTQSSRYLVKRTGEKVFLECVQDMDHENMFWYRQDPGLGLRLIYFSYDVKMKEKGDIPEGYSVSREKKERFSLILESASTNQTSMYLCASSRPGQGICGANVLTFGAGSRLTVL.

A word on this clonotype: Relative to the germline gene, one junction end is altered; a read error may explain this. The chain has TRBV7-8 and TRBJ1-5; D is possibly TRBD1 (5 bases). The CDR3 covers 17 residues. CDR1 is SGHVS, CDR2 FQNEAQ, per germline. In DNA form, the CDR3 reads TGTGCCAGCAGTTTAGCCCCCGTCGGGGGTGGGAGACAGCCCCAGCGTTTT. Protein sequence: CASSLAPVGGGRQPQRF.

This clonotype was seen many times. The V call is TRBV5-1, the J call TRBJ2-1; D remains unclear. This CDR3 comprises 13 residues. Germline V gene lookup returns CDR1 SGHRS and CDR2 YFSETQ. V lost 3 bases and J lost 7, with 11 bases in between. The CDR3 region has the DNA TGCGCCAGCAGCTCAGGAACAACTAATGAGCAGTTCTTC. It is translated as CASSSGTTNEQFF.

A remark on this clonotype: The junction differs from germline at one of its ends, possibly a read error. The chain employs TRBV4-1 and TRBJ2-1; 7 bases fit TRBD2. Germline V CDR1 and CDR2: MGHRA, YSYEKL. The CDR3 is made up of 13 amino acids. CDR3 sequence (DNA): TGTGCCAGCAGCCAAGGCTGGGAGGGAGCGGAAATCTTC. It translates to CASSQGWEGAEIF.

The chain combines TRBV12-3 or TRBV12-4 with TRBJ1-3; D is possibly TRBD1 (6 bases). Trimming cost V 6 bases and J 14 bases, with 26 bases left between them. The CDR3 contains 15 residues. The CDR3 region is CASRHRVHSGNTVYF. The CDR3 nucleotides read TGTGCCAGCAGACACAGGGTACACTCTGGAAATACCGTATATTTT.

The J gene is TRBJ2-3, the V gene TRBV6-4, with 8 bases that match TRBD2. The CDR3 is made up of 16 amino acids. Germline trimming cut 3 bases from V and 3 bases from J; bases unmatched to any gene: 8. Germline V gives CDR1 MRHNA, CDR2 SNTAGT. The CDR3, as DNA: TGTGCCAGCAGTGAGTCTAGCGGGTCTTGTACAGATACGCAGTATTTT. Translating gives CASSESSGSCTDTQYF.

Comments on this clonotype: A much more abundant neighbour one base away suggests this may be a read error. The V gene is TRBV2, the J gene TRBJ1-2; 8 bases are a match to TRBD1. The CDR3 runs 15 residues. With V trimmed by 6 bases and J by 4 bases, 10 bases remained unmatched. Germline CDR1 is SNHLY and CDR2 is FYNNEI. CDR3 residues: CASSSTVGQGYGYTF. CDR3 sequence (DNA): TGTGCCAGCAGCTCAACCGTCGGACAGGGCTATGGCTACACCTTC.

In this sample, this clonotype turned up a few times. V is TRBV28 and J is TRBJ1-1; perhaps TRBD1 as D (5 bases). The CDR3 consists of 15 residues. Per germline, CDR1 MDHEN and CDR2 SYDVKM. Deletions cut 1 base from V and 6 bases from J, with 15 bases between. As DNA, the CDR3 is TGTGCCAGCAGTTTATATGGGGGGGAGAGGGCTGAAGCTTTCTTT. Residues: CASSLYGGERAEAFF. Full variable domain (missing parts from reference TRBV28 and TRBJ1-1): DVKVTQSSRYLVKRTGEKVFLECVQDMDHENMFWYRQDPGLGLRLIYFSYDVKMKEKGDIPEGYSVSREKKERFSLILESASTNQTSMYLCASSLYGGERAEAFFGQGTRLTVV.

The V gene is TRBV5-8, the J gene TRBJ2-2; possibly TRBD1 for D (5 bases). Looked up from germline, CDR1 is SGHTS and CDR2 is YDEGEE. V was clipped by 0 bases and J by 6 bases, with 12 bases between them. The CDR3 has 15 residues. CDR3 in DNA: TGTGCCAGCAGCTTGGGAAGTAGGGGCGCCGGGGAGCTGTTTTTT. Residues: CASSLGSRGAGELFF.

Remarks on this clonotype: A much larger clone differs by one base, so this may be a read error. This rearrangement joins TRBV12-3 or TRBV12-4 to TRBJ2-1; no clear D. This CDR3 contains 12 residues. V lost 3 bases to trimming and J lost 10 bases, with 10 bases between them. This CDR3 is CASSFDICEQFF. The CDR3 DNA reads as TGTGCCAGCAGTTTCGATATATGCGAGCAGTTCTTC.

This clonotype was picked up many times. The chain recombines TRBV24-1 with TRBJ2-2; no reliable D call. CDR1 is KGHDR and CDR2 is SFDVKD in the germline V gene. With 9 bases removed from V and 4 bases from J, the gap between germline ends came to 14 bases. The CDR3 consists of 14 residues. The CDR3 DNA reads TGTGCCACCGCCTCGAGAGGTCTCACCGGGGAGCTGTTTTTT. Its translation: CATASRGLTGELFF.

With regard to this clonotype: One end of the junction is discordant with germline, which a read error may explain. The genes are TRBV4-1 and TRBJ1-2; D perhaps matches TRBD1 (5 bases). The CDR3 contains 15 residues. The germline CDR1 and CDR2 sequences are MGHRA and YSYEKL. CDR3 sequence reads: CPSSPASGAKGGYTF. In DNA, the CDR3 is TGCCCCAGCAGCCCCGCTAGCGGGGCAAAGGGTGGCTACACCTTC.

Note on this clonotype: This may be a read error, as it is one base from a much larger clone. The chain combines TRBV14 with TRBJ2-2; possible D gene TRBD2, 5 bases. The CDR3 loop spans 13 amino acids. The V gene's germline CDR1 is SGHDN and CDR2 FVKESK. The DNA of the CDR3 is TGTGCCAGCAGCCAAAGTATCGCCGGGGAGCTGTCTTTT. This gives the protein CASSQSIAGELSF.

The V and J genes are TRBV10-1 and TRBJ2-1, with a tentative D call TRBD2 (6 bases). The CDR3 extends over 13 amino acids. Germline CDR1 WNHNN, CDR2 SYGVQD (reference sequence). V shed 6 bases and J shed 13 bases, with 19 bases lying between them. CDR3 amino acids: CASSGPDPGDQFF. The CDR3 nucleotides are TGCGCCAGCAGCGGTCCTGATCCGGGGGATCAGTTCTTC.

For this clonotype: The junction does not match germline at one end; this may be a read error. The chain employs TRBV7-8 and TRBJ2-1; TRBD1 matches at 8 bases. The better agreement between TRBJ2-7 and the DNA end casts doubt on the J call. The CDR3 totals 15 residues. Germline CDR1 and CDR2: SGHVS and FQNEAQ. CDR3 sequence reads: CPSSPRQGSYNEQYF. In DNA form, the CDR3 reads TGTCCCAGCAGCCCGCGACAGGGGTCCTACAATGAGCAGTACTTC.

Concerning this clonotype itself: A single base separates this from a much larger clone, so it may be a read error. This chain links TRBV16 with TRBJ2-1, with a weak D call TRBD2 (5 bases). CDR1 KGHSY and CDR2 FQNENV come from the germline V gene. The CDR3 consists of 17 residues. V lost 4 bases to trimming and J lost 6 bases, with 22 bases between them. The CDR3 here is CASSLPTILVVGNEQFF. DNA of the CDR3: TGTGCCAGCAGCCTCCCGACTATATTAGTGGTGGGCAATGAGCAGTTCTTC.

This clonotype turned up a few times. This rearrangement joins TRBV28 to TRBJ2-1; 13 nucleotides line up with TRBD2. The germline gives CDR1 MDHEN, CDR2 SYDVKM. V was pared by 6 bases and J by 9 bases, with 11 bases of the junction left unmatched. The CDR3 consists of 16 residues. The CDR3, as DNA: TGTGCCAGCAGCCCTGGGACTAGCGGGGCCCAGACTGAGCAGTTCTTC. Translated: CASSPGTSGAQTEQFF.

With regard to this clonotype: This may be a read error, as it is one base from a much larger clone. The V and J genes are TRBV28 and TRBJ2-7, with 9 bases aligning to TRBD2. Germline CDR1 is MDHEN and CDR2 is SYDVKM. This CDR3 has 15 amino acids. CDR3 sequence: CASSDSGSLSYEHYF. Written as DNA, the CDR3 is TGTGCCAGCAGCGATAGCGGGAGCCTCTCCTACGAGCATTACTTC.